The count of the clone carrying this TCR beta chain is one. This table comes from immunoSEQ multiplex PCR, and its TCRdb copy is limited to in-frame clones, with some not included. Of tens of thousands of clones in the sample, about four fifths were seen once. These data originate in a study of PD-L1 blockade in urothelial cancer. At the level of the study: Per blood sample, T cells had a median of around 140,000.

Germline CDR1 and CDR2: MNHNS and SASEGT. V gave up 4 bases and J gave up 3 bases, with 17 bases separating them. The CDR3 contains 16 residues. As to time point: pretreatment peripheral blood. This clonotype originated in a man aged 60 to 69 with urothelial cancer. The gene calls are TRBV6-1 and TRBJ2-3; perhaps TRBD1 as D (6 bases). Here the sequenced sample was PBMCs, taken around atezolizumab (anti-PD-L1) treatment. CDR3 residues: CASSVTGWGPTDTQYF. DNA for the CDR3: TGTGCCAGCAGTGTAACAGGGTGGGGTCCGACAGATACGCAGTATTTT.